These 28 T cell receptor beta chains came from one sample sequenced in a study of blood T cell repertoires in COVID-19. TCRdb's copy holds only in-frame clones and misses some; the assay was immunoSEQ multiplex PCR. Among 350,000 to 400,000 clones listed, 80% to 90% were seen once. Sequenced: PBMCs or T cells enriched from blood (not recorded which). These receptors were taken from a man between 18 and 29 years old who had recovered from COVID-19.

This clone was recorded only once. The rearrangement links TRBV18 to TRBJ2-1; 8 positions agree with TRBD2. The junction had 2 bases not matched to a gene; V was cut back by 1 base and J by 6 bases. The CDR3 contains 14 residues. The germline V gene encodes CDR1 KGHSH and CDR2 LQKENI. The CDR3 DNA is TGTGCCAGCTCACCACGGCTAGCGGGCAATGAGCAGTTCTTC. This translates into CASSPRLAGNEQFF.

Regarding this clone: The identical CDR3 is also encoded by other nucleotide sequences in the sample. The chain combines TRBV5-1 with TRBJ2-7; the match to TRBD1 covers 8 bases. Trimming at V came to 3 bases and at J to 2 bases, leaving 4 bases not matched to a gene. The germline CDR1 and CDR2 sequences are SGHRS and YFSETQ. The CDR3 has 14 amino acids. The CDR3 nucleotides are TGCGCCAGCAGCTCCACAGGGGGACCCTACGAGCAGTACTTC. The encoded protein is CASSSTGGPYEQYF.

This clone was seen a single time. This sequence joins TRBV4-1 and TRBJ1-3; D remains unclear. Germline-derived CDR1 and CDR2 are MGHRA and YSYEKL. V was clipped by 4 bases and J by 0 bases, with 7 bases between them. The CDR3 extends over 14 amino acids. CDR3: CASSPTDSGNTIYF. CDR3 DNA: TGCGCCAGCAGCCCCACAGACTCTGGAAACACCATATATTTT.

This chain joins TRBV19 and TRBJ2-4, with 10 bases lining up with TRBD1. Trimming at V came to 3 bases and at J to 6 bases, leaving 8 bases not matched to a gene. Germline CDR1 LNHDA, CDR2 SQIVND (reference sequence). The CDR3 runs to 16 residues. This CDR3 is CASSISAGTGVNIQYF. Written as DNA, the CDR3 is TGTGCCAGTAGTATTTCCGCCGGGACAGGGGTAAACATTCAGTACTTC.

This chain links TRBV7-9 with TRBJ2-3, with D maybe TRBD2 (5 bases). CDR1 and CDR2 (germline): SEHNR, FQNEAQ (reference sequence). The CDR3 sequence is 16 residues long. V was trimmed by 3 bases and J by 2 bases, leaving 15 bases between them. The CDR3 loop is CASSFGRAGYTDTQYF. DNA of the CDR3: TGTGCCAGCAGCTTTGGAAGGGCGGGTTACACAGATACGCAGTATTTT.

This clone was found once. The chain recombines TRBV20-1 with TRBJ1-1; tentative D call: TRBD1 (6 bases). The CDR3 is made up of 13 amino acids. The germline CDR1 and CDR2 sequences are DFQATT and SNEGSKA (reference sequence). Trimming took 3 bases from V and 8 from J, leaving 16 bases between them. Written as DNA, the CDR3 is TGCAGTGCTAGTCCGGGGGGGACAAACGAAGCTTTCTTT. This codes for CSASPGGTNEAFF.

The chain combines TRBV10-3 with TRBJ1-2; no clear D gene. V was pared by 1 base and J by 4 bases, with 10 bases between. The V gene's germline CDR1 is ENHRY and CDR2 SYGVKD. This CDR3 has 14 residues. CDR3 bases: TGTGCCATCAGTGAGTTGGGCGCACGCTATGGCTACACCTTC. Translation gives CAISELGARYGYTF.

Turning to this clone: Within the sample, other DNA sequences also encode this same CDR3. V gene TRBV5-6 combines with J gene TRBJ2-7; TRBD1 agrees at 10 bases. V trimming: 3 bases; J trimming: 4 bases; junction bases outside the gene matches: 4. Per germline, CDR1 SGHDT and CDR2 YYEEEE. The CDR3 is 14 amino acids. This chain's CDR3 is CASSWGQGSYEQYF. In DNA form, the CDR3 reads TGTGCCAGCAGCTGGGGACAGGGGAGTTACGAGCAGTACTTC.

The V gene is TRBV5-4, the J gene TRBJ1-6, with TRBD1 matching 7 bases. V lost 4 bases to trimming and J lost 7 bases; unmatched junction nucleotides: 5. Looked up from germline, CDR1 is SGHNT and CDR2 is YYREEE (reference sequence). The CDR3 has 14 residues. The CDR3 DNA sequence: TGTGCCAGCAGCGACAGGGCTGGCAATTCACCCCTCCACTTT. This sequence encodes CASSDRAGNSPLHF.

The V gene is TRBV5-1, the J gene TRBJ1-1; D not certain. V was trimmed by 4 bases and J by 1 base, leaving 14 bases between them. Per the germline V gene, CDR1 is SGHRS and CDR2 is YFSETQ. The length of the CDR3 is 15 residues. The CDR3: CASSPDFGGNTEAFF. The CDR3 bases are TGCGCCAGCAGCCCCGATTTCGGAGGGAACACTGAAGCTTTCTTT.

The CDR3 region is CASSILGGEGVNTEAFF. DNA of the CDR3: TGTGCCAGTAGTATTCTTGGCGGGGAGGGAGTGAACACTGAAGCTTTCTTT. The J gene is TRBJ1-1, the V gene TRBV19; D unclear. The germline V gene has CDR1 LNHDA and CDR2 SQIVND (reference sequence). V was clipped by 3 bases and J by 0 bases, with 17 bases between them. The CDR3 loop spans 17 amino acids.

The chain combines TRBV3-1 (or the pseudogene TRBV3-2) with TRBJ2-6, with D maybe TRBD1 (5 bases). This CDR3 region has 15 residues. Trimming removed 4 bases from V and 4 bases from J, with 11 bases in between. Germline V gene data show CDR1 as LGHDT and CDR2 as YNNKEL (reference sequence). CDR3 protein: CASSLTGSGANVLTF. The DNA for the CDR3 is TGTGCCAGCAGCCTCACAGGATCCGGGGCCAACGTCCTGACTTTC.

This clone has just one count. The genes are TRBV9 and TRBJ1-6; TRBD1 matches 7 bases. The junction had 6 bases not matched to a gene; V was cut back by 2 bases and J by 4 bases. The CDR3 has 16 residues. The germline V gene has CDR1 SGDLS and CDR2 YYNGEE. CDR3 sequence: CASSVGGGQYNSPLHF. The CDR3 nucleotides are TGTGCCAGCAGCGTCGGGGGGGGACAGTATAATTCACCCCTCCACTTT.

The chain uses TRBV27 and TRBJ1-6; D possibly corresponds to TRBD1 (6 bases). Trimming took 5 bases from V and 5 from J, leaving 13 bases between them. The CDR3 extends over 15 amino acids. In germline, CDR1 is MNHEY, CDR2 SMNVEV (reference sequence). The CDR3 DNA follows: TGTGCCAGCAGTATCAACAGGGTTAATAATTCACCCCTCCACTTT. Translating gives CASSINRVNNSPLHF.

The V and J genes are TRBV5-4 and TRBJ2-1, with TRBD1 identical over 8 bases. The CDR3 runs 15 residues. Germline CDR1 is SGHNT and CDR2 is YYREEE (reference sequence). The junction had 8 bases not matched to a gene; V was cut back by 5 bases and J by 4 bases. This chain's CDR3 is CASSRSQGAYNEQFF. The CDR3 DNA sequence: TGTGCCAGCAGTCGATCTCAGGGGGCTTACAATGAGCAGTTCTTC.

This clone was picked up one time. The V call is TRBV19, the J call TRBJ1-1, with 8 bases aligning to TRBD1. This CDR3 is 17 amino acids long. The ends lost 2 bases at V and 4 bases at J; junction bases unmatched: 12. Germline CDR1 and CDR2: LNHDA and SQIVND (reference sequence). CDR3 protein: CASSIIWSGGASTEAFF. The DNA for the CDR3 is TGTGCCAGTAGTATAATTTGGTCAGGGGGCGCTTCCACTGAAGCTTTCTTT.

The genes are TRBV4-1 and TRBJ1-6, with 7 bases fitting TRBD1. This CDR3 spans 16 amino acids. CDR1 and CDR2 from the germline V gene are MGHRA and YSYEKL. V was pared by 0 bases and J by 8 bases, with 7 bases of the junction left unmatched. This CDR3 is CASSQEVSQGYSPLHF. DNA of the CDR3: TGCGCCAGCAGCCAAGAAGTTTCACAGGGGTATTCACCCCTCCACTTT.

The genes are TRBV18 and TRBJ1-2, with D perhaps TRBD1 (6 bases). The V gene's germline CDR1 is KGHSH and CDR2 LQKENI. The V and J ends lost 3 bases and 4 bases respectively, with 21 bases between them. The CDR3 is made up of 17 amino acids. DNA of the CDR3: TGTGCCAGCTCACCCCCTGACAGGCTGATATCGATCTATGGCTACACCTTC. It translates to CASSPPDRLISIYGYTF.

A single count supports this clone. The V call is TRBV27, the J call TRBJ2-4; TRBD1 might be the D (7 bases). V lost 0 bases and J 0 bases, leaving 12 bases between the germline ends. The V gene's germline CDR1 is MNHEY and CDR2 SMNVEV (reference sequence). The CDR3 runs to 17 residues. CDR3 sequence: CASSLSLQGGAKNIQYF. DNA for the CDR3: TGTGCCAGCAGTTTATCCCTCCAGGGGGGAGCCAAAAACATTCAGTACTTC.

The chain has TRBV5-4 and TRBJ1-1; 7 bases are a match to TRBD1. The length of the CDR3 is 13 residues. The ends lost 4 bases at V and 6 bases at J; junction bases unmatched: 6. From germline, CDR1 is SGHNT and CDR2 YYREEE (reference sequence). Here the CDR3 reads CASSIDRDAEAFF. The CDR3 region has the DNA TGTGCCAGCAGCATTGACAGGGACGCTGAAGCTTTCTTT.

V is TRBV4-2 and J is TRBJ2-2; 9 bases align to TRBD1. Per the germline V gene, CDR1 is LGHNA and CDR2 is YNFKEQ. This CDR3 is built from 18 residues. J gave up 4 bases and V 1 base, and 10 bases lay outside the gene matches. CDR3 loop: CASSQGTAGQGVTGELFF. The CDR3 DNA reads TGTGCCAGCAGCCAAGGCACTGCGGGACAGGGTGTCACCGGGGAGCTGTTTTTT.

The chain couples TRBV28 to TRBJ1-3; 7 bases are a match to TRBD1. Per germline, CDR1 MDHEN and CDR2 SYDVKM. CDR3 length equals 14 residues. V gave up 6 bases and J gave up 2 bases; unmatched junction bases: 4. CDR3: CASRRQGTGNTIYF. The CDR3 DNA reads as TGTGCCAGCAGGAGACAGGGAACTGGAAACACCATATATTTT.

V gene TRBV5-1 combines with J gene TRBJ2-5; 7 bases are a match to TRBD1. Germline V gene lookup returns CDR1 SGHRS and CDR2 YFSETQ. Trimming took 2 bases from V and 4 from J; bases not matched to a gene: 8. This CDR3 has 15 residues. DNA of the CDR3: TGCGCCAGCAGCTTTAGACAGGGAAGAGGAGAGACCCAGTACTTC. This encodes CASSFRQGRGETQYF.

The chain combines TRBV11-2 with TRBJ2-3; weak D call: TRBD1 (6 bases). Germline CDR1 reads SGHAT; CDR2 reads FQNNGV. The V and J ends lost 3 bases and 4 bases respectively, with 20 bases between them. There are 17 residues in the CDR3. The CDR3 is CASSFQGNHRGSDTQYF. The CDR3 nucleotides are TGTGCCAGCAGCTTTCAGGGGAACCATCGAGGGTCAGATACGCAGTATTTT.

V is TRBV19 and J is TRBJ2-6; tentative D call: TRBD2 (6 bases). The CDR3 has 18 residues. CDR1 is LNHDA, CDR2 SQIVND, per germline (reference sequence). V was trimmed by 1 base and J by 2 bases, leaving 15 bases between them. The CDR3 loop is CASSIGWRGRAGANVLTF. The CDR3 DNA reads TGTGCCAGTAGTATAGGGTGGAGGGGAAGGGCTGGGGCCAACGTCCTGACTTTC.

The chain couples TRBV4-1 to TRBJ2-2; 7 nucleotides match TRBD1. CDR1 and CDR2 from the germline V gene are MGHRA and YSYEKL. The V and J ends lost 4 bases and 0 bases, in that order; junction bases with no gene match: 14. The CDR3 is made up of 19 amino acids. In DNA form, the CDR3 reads TGCGCCAGCAGCCGGAGATATTCCCGGGACAGCGCGAACACCGGGGAGCTGTTTTTT. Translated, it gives CASSRRYSRDSANTGELFF.

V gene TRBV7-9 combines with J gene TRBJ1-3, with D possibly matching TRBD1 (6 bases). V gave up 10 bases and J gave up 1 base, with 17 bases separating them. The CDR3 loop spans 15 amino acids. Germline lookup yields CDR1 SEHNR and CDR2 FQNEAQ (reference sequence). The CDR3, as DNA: TGTGCCATCGGATTGGACAGCCTTTCTGGAAACACCATATATTTT. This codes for CAIGLDSLSGNTIYF.

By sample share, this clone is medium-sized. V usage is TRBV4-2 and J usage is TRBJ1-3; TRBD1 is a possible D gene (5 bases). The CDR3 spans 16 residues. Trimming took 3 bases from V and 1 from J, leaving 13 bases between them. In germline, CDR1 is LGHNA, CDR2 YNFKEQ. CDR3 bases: TGTGCCAGCAGCCAGGAGGGGCCAGGTTCTGGAAACACCATATATTTT. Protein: CASSQEGPGSGNTIYF.